What follows is one TCR beta chain and its context. V was pared by 4 bases and J by 6 bases, with 14 bases of the junction left unmatched. The germline CDR1 and CDR2 sequences are SEHNR and FQNEAQ (reference sequence). The CDR3 is made up of 16 amino acids. The data belong to a study of T cell changes during pregnancy in multiple sclerosis. TCRdb's copy holds only in-frame clones and misses some; the assay was immunoSEQ multiplex PCR. The sample carries tens of thousands of clones, about 94% recorded once. Sequenced here: peripheral blood, sampled in the third trimester of pregnancy. The gene calls are TRBV7-9 and TRBJ2-7, with TRBD1 matching 8 bases. This clonotype was sampled from a female donor with multiple sclerosis, enrolled in a pregnancy study. CDR3 sequence: CASSSGDRPSDSEQYF. The CDR3 DNA follows: TGTGCCAGCAGCTCGGGGGACAGGCCCTCTGATAGCGAGCAGTACTTC.